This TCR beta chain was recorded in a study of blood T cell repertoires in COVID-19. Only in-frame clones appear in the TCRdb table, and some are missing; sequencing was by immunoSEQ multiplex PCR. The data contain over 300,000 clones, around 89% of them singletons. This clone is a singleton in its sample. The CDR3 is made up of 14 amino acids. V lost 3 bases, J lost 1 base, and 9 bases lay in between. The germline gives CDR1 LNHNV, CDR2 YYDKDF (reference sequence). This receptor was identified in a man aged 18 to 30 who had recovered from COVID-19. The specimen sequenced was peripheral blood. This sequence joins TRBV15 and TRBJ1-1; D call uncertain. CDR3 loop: CATSRGGSNTEAFF. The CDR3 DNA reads TGTGCCACCAGCAGGGGAGGATCGAACACTGAAGCTTTCTTT.